This T cell receptor (beta chain) was found in a study of blood T cell repertoires in COVID-19. Study-level background: Sites in the United States, Italy and Spain provided acute and convalescent COVID-19 samples. Sources were T cells, B-cell-depleted T cells, or PBMCs; the material itself was cDNA or gDNA.

Looked up from germline, CDR1 is SEHNR and CDR2 is FQNEAQ (reference sequence). The CDR3 consists of 14 residues. Trimming removed 2 bases from V and 7 bases from J, with 14 bases in between. Cohort placement rested on clinical history that participants reported themselves. Recovery meant two consecutive negative NP/OP PCR tests, professional clearance, or resolved symptoms. The method was immunoSEQ multiplex PCR; TCRdb's version includes in-frame clones alone and lacks a portion of them. There are about 480,000 clones in the sample; roughly 90% occur only once, and less than 2% lies in the top ten. The table lists this clone with a count of one.

The V and J genes are TRBV7-9 and TRBJ2-5; D is ambiguous. The sequenced material came from PBMCs or T cells enriched from blood (not recorded which). This receptor was identified in a woman in her forties who had recovered from COVID-19. The CDR3 nucleotides are TGTGCCAGCAGCTTAAGTGAACAGTCCGGGACCCAGTACTTC. It translates to CASSLSEQSGTQYF.